These T cell receptor beta chains were read from a single sample in a study of blood T cells in healthy people across ages. TCRdb passed the 5' RACE reads through MiXCR, listing each CDR3 protein once. The sample consists of around 900,000 distinct CDR3 sequences, around 30% of them appearing once. The material sequenced was blood. The receptors shown here come from a woman aged 80 or older in good health. CDR3s include the opening cysteine and the closing phenylalanine or tryptophan. D genes are given only for firm matches. Only part of the rows carry a size: once, few, many, or a class if the clone is expanded.

d_call	clone_size	v_call	j_call	cdr3_aa	cdr3_nt
TRBD1	.	TRBV27	TRBJ2-2	CASSAWTGRHTGELFF	TGTGCCAGCAGCGCCTGGACAGGGAGGCACACCGGGGAGCTGTTTTTT
.	many	TRBV20-1	TRBJ2-7	CSAGGLRDLPSYEQYF	TGCAGTGCTGGGGGCCTCCGGGACTTACCCTCCTACGAGCAGTACTTC
.	few	TRBV7-2	TRBJ1-2	CASGGGNYSYTF	TGTGCCAGCGGAGGGGGAAACTATAGCTACACCTTC
TRBD2	few	TRBV20-1	TRBJ2-7	CSARGGGGLGEQYF	TGCAGTGCTAGGGGCGGGGGGGGCCTGGGCGAGCAGTACTTC
TRBD1	many	TRBV10-3	TRBJ2-5	CAISGQGSETQYF	TGTGCCATCAGTGGACAGGGTTCCGAGACCCAGTACTTC
.	.	TRBV11-3	TRBJ2-2	CASSLERSGELFF	TGTGCCAGCAGCTTAGAACGGAGCGGGGAGCTGTTTTTT
.	.	TRBV19	TRBJ2-7	CASQRANEQYF	TGTGCCAGTCAGAGAGCGAACGAGCAGTACTTC
.	many	TRBV20-1	TRBJ2-6	CSASTGLPGANVLTF	TGCAGTGCCTCCACAGGGTTACCTGGGGCCAACGTCCTGACTTTC
TRBD1	few	TRBV6-2/TRBV6-3	TRBJ2-1	CASSYLGTGPLYEQFF	TGTGCCAGCAGTTACCTCGGGACAGGGCCCCTCTACGAGCAGTTCTTC
.	.	TRBV5-1	TRBJ2-1	CASSGVGGPNEQFF	TGCGCCAGCAGCGGGGTGGGGGGGCCCAATGAGCAGTTCTTC
.	.	TRBV14	TRBJ2-3	CASSQARGSTDTQYF	TGTGCCAGCAGCCAAGCTCGGGGAAGCACAGATACGCAGTATTTT
.	many	TRBV6-6	TRBJ2-5	CASSYSQNQETQYF	TGTGCCAGCAGTTACAGTCAGAACCAAGAGACCCAGTACTTC
.	few	TRBV18	TRBJ1-2	CASSPYRDKIAAYGYTF	TGTGCCAGCTCACCTTACAGGGATAAAATCGCGGCCTATGGCTACACCTTC
TRBD2	.	TRBV7-8	TRBJ2-5	CASSYHWGGGEMETQYF	TGTGCCAGCAGCTACCATTGGGGCGGGGGGGAGATGGAGACCCAGTACTTC
.	many	TRBV6-5	TRBJ2-1	CASSPSGEGFNEQFF	TGTGCCAGCAGCCCCAGCGGCGAGGGGTTCAATGAGCAGTTCTTC
TRBD2	few	TRBV7-2	TRBJ2-1	CASSPGLAGGWGQFF	TGTGCCAGCAGCCCGGGACTAGCGGGGGGGTGGGGGCAGTTCTTC
.	.	TRBV12-3/TRBV12-4	TRBJ2-3	CASSSDRLSADTQYF	TGTGCCAGCAGTTCCGACAGGCTGAGCGCAGATACGCAGTATTTT
TRBD1	.	TRBV7-9	TRBJ1-1	CASSGGQGRKGMNTEAFF	TGTGCCAGCAGCGGAGGACAGGGGCGAAAGGGGATGAACACTGAAGCTTTCTTT
.	many	TRBV15	TRBJ1-4	CATSGAARAKEKLFF	TGTGCCACCAGCGGAGCCGCCCGGGCTAAGGAAAAACTGTTTTTT
TRBD1	medium-sized	TRBV20-1	TRBJ2-5	CSARITGGKKTQYF	TGCAGTGCTAGAATAACAGGGGGCAAGAAGACCCAGTACTTC
TRBD2	many	TRBV4-2	TRBJ2-7	CASSLSASGGPYEQYF	TGTGCCAGCAGCCTTTCAGCTAGCGGGGGTCCCTACGAGCAGTACTTC
TRBD1	many	TRBV27	TRBJ1-5	CASSRTGQGDQPQHF	TGTGCCAGCAGTAGGACGGGACAGGGTGATCAGCCCCAGCATTTT
.	few	TRBV5-1	TRBJ1-1	CASSFSQGQGTEAFF	TGCGCCAGCAGCTTCTCCCAGGGCCAGGGCACTGAAGCTTTCTTT
TRBD2	.	TRBV5-1	TRBJ2-2	CASSPFAGGRAGELFF	TGCGCCAGCAGCCCGTTTGCGGGGGGAAGGGCCGGGGAGCTGTTTTTT
.	few	TRBV5-1	TRBJ2-7	CASSLVGEAGYEQYF	TGCGCCAGCAGCTTGGTAGGGGAGGCCGGCTACGAGCAGTACTTC
.	few	TRBV5-1	TRBJ1-2	CASSLEDSPVSYTF	TGTGCCAGCAGCCTGGAGGACTCCCCCGTTAGCTACACCTTC
.	few	TRBV4-3	TRBJ1-2	CASSQDPGGDYGYTF	TGCGCCAGCAGCCAAGATCCAGGAGGTGACTATGGCTACACCTTC
.	many	TRBV20-1	TRBJ2-5	CSAVGGSETQYF	TGCAGTGCAGTAGGGGGGAGTGAGACCCAGTACTTC
.	few	TRBV13	TRBJ1-1	CASSLRRTEAFF	TGTGCCAGCAGCTTGCGGAGGACTGAAGCTTTCTTT